Described below is a single T cell receptor (beta chain) sequence and its context. The data stem from a study of blood T cell repertoires in COVID-19. The method was immunoSEQ multiplex PCR; TCRdb's version includes in-frame clones alone and lacks a portion of them. The sample has about 78,000 clones, around nine tenths seen once; the top ten hold less than 0.8%. The V end lost 1 base, the J end lost 0 bases, and 10 bases lay between the germline ends. Germline V CDR1 and CDR2: SSHAT, FNYEAQ (reference sequence). The CDR3 totals 15 residues. The specimen was peripheral blood. The TCR originated in an elderly woman with acute or convalescent COVID-19. The chain combines TRBV7-7 with TRBJ2-7, with D unclear. The CDR3 sequence is CASSLDWASSYEQYF. The CDR3 nucleotides are TGTGCCAGCAGCTTAGATTGGGCATCCTCCTACGAGCAGTACTTC.